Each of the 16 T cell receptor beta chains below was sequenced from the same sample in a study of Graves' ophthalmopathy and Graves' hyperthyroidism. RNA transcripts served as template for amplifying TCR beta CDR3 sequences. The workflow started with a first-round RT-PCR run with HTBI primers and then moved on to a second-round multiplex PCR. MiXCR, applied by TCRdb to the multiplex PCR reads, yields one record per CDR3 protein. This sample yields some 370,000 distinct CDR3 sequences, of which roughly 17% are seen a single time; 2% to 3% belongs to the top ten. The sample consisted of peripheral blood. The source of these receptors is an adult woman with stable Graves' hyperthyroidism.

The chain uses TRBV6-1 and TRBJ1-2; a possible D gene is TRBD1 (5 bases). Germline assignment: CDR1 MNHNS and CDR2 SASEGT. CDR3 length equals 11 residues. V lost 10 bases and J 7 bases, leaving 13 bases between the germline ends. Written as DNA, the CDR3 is TGTGCCACCTCACAGGAGGGTGGCTACACCTTC. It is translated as CATSQEGGYTF.

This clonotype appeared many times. The CDR3 protein is CASSLERWTAHRSSYEQYF. CDR3 coding DNA: TGCGCCAGCAGCTTGGAACGCTGGACAGCACACCGTAGCTCCTACGAGCAGTACTTC. V and J are TRBV5-1 and TRBJ2-7, with D possibly TRBD1 on 6 matching bases. V was clipped by 0 bases and J by 0 bases, with 22 bases between them. This CDR3 comprises 19 residues. Germline CDR1 is SGHRS and CDR2 is YFSETQ.

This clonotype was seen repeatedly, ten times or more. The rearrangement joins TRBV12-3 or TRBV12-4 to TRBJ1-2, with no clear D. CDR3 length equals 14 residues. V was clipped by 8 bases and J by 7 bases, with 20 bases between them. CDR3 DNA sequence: TGTGCCAGCTGTCCCCAGCCGGGTTTCTTTGGCTACACCTTC. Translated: CASCPQPGFFGYTF.

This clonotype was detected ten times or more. The CDR3 here is CASSYSRQGAGWEYF. The CDR3 nucleotides are TGTGCCAGCAGCTACTCACGACAGGGGGCAGGGTGGGAGTACTTC. V usage is TRBV11-3 and J usage is TRBJ2-7, with 10 bases aligning to TRBD1. Trimming removed 4 bases from V and 11 bases from J; junction bases left unmatched: 14. The germline V gene encodes CDR1 SGHNT and CDR2 YENEEA. The CDR3 totals 15 residues.

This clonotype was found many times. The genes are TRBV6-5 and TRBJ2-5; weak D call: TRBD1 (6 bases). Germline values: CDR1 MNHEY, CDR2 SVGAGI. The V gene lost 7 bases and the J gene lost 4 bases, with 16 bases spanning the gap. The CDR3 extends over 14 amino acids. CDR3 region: CASNPGHVSETQYF. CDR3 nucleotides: TGTGCCAGCAATCCGGGACACGTCTCAGAGACCCAGTACTTC.

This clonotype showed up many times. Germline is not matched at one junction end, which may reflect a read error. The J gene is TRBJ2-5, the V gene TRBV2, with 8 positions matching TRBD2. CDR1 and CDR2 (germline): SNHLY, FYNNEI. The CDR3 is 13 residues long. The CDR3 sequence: CASNIGLAGVPFF. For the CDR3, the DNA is TGTGCCAGCAATATTGGGCTAGCGGGTGTTCCCTTCTTC. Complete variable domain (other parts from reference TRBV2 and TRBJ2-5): EPEVTQTPSHQVTQMGQEVILRCVPISNHLYFYWYRQILGQKVEFLVSFYNNEISEKSEIFDDQFSVERPDGSNFTLKIRSTKLEDSAMYFCASNIGLAGVPFFGPGTRLLVL.

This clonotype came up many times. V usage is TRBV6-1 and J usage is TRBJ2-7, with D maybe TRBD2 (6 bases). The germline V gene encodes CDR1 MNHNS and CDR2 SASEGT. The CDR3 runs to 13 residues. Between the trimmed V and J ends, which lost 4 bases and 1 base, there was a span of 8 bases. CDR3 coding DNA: TGTGCCAGCAGTGCGGGACTGTCCTACGAGCAGTACTTC. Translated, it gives CASSAGLSYEQYF.

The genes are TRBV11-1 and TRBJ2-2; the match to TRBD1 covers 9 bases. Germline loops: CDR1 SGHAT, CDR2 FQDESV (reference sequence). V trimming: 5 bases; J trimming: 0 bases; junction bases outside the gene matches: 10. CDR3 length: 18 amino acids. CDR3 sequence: CASSPRTTGGPNTGELFF. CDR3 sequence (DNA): TGTGCCAGCAGCCCACGGACAACAGGGGGCCCGAACACCGGGGAGCTGTTTTTT.

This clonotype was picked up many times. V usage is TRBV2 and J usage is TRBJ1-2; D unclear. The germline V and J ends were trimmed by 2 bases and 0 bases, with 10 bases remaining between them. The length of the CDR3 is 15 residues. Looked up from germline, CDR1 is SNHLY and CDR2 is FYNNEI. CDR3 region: CASSEWNSANYGYTF. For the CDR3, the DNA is TGTGCCAGCAGTGAATGGAATTCTGCTAACTATGGCTACACCTTC.

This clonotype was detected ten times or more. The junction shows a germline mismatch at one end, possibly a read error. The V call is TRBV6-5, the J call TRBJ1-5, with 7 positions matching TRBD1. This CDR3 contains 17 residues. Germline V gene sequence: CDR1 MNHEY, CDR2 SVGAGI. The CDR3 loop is CAGSYSYGGQGNQPQHF. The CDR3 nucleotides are TGTGCCGGCAGTTACTCATATGGCGGACAGGGCAATCAGCCCCAGCATTTT.

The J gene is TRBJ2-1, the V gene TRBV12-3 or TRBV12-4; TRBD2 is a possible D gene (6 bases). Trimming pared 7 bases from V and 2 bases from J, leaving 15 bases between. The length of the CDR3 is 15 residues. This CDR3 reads CASNEMGLAYNEQFF. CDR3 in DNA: TGTGCCAGCAATGAGATGGGACTGGCCTACAATGAGCAGTTCTTC.

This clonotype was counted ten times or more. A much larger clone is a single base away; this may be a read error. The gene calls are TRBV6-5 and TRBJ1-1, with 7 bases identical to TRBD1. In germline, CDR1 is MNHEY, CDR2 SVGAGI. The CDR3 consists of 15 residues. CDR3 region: CASSYGGASSGGASF. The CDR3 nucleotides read TGTGCCAGCAGTTATGGAGGGGCGTCCTCAGGGGGAGCTTCCTTT.

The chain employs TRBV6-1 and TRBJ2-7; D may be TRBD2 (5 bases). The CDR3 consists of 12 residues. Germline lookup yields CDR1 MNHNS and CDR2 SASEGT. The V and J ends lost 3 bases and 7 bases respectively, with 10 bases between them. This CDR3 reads CASSDLRAEQYF. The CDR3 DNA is TGTGCCAGCAGTGATTTGAGGGCTGAGCAGTACTTC.

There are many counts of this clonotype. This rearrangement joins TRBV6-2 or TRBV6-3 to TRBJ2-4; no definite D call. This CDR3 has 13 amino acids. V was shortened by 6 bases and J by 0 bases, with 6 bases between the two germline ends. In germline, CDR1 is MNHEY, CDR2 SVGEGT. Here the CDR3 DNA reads TGTGCCAGCAGAGGAGTAGCCAAAAACATTCAGTACTTC. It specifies CASRGVAKNIQYF.

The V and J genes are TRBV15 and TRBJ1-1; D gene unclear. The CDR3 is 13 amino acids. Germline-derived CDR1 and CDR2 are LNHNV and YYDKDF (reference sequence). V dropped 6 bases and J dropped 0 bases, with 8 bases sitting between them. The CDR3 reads CATSTDLNTEAFF. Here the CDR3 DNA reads TGTGCCACCAGTACCGACCTGAACACTGAAGCTTTCTTT.

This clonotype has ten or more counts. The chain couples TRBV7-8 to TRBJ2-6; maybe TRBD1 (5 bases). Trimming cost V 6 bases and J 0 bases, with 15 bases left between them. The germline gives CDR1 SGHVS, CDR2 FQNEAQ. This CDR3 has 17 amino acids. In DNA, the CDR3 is TGTGCCAGCAGACCAAGGGGAATGTTCTCTGGGGCCAACGTCCTGACTTTC. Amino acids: CASRPRGMFSGANVLTF.